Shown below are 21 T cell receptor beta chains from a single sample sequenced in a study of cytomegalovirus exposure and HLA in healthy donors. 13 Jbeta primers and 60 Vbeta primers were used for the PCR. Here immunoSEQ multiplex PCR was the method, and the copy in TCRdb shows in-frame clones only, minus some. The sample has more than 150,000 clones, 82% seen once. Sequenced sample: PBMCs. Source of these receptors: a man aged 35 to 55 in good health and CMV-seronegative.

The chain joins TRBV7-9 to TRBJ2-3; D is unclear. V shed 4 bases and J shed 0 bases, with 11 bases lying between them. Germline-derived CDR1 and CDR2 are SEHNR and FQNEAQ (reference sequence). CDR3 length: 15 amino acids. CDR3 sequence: CASSSRATSTDTQYF. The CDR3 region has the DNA TGTGCCAGCAGCTCACGAGCGACTAGCACAGATACGCAGTATTTT.

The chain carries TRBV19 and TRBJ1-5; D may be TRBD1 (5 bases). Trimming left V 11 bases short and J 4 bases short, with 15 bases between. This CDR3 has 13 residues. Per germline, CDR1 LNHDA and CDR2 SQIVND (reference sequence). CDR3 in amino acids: CACQNAGNQPQHF. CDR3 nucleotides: TGTGCCTGTCAAAACGCAGGGAATCAGCCCCAGCATTTT.

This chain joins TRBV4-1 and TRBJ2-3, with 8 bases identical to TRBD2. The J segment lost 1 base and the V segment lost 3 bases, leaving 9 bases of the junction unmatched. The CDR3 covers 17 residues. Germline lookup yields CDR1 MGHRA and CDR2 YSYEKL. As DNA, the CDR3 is TGCGCCAGCAGCCAGGACAATAGCGGGACTGGCACAGATACGCAGTATTTT. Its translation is CASSQDNSGTGTDTQYF.

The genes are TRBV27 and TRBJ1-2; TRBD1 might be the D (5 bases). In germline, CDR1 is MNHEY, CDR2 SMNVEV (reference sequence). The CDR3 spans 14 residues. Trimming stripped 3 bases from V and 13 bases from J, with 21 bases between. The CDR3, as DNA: TGTGCCAGCAGTTTGGGACTGTCCCGTGGGTCCGCCACCTTC. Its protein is CASSLGLSRGSATF.

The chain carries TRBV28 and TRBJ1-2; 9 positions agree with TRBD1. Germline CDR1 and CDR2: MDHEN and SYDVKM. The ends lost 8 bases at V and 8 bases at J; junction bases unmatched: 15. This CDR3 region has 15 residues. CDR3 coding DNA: TGTGCCAGCCAAAAATATTCGACAGGGGGGAACGGCTACACCTTC. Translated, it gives CASQKYSTGGNGYTF.

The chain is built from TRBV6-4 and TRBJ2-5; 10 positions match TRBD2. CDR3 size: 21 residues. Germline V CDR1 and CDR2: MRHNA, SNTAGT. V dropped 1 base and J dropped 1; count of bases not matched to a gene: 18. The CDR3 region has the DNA TGTGCCAGCAGTGACTTCCCTGCGAGGAGCGGGAGGGCCCGGATCCAAGAGACCCAGTACTTC. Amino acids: CASSDFPARSGRARIQETQYF.

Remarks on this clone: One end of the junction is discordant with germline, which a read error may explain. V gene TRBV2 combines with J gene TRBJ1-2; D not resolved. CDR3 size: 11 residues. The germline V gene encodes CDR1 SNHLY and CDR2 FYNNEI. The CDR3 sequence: CASSERYDYTF. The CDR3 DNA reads TGTGCCAGCAGTGAACGCTATGACTACACCTTC.

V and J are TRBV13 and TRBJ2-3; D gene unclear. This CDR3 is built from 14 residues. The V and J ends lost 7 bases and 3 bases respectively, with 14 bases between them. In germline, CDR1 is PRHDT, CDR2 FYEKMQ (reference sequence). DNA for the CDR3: TGTGCCAGCACCATTCTAGGCGCGACAGATACGCAGTATTTT. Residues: CASTILGATDTQYF.

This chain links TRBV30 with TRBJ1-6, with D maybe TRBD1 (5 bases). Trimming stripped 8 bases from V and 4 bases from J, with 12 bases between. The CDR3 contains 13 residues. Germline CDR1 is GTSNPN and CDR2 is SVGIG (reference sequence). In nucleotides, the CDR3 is TGTGCCGGAATGGCAGGGTATAATTCACCCCTCCACTTT. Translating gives CAGMAGYNSPLHF.

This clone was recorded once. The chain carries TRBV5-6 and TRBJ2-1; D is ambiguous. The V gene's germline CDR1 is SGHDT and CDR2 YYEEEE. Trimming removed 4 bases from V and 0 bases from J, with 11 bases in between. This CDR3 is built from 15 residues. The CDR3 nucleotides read TGTGCCAGCAGCCCATCAGTGATCTCCTACAATGAGCAGTTCTTC. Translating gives CASSPSVISYNEQFF.

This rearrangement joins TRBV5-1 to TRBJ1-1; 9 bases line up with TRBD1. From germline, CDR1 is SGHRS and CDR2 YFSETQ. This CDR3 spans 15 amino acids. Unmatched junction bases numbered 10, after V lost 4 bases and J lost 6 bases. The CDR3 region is CASSKGQGWVPEAFF. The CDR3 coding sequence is TGCGCCAGCAGCAAAGGACAGGGGTGGGTCCCTGAAGCTTTCTTT. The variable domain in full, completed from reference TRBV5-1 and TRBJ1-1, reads KAGVTQTPRYLIKTRGQQVTLSCSPISGHRSVSWYQQTPGQGLQFLFEYFSETQRNKGNFPGRFSGRQFSNSRSEMNVSTLELGDSALYLCASSKGQGWVPEAFFGQGTRLTVV.

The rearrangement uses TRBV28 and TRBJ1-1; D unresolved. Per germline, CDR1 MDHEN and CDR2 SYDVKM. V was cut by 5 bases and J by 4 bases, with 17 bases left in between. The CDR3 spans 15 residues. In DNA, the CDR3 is TGTGCCAGCAGTCCCCCGGGAGATCAAGGCACTGAAGCTTTCTTT. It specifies CASSPPGDQGTEAFF. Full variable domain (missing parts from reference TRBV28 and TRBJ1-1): DVKVTQSSRYLVKRTGEKVFLECVQDMDHENMFWYRQDPGLGLRLIYFSYDVKMKEKGDIPEGYSVSREKKERFSLILESASTNQTSMYLCASSPPGDQGTEAFFGQGTRLTVV.

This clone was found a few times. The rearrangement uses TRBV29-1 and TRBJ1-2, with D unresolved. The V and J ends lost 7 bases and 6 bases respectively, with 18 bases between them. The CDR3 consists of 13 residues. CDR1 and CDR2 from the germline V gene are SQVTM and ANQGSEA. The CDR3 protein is CSGDHRGRNGYTF. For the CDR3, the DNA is TGCAGCGGTGACCACCGAGGGCGGAATGGCTACACCTTC.

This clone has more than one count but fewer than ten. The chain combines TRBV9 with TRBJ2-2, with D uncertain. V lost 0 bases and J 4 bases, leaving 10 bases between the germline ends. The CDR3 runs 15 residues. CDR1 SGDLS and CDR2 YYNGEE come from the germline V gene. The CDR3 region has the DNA TGTGCCAGCAGCGTAGAGGCTAGAACCACCGGGGAGCTGTTTTTT. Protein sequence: CASSVEARTTGELFF.

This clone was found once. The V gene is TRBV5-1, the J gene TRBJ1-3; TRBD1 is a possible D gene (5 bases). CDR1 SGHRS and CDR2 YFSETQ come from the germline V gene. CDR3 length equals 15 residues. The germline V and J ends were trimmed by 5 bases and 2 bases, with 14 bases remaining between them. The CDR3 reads CASSPAGGAGNTIYF. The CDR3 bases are TGCGCCAGCAGTCCGGCTGGGGGGGCTGGAAACACCATATATTTT.

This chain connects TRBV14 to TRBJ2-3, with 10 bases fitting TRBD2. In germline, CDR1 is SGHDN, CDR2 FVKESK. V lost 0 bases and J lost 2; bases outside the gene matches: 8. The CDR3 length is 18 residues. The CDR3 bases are TGTGCCAGCAGCCAAGATCGGAGACTAGCGGGTGTCACAGATACGCAGTATTTT. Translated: CASSQDRRLAGVTDTQYF.

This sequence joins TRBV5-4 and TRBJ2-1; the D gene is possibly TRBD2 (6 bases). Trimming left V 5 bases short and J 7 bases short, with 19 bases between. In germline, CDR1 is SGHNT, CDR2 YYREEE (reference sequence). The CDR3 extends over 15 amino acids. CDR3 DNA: TGTGCCAGCAGACGGGACTCCAATTTAGGAAATGAGCAGTTCTTC. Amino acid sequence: CASRRDSNLGNEQFF.

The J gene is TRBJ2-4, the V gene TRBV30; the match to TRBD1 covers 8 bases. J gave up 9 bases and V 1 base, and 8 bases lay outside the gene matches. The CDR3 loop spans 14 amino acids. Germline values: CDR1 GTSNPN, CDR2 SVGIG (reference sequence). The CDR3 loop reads CAWSANIQGVIQYF. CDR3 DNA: TGTGCCTGGAGTGCAAATATACAGGGGGTCATTCAGTACTTC.

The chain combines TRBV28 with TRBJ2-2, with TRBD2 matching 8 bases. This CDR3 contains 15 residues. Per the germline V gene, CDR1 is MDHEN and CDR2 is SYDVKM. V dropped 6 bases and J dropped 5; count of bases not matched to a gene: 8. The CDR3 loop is CASSRDGGRTGELFF. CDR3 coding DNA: TGTGCCAGCAGCCGGGATGGCGGGAGGACCGGGGAGCTGTTTTTT.

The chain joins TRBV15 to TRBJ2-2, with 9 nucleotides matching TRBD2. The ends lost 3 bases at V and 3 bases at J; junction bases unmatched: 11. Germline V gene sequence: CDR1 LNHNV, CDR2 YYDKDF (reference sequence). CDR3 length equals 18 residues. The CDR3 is CATSRSGRLAGYTGELFF. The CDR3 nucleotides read TGTGCCACCAGCAGGTCTGGAAGGCTAGCGGGGTACACCGGGGAGCTGTTTTTT.

The CDR3 region is CASSLKLAVSTDTQYF. The CDR3 DNA reads TGCGCCAGCAGCCTCAAACTAGCGGTCTCCACAGATACGCAGTATTTT. This sequence joins TRBV5-1 and TRBJ2-3; TRBD2 agrees at 8 bases. V shed 4 bases and J 2 bases; nucleotides not matched to a gene: 9. This CDR3 comprises 16 residues. Per the germline V gene, CDR1 is SGHRS and CDR2 is YFSETQ.